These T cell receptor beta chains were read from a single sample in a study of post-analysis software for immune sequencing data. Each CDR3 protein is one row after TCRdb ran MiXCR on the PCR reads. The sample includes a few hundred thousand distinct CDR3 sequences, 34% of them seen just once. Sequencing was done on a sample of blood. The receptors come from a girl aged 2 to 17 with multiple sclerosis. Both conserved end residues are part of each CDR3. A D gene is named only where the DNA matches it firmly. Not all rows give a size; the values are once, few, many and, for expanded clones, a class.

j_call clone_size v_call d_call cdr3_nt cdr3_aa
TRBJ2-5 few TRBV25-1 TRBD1 TGTGCCAGCAGTGCGACAGGGGGCTTAAACCAAGAGACCCAGTACTTC CASSATGGLNQETQYF
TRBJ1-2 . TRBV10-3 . TGTGCCATCAGTGAAATTGTGGAGGGGGACACTAACTATGGCTACACCTTC CAISEIVEGDTNYGYTF
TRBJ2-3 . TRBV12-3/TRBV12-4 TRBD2 TGTGCCAGCAGTCAGACTAGCGGGGAGGGGGGTGCAGATACGCAGTGTTTT CASSQTSGEGGADTQCF
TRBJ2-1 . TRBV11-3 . TGTGCCAGCAGCTTAGATCGAAATCAAGGGCAGTTCTTC CASSLDRNQGQFF
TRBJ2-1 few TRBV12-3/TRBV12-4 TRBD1 TGTGCCAGCAGTACAGACCTGGGACAGAATCGGTTCTTC CASSTDLGQNRFF
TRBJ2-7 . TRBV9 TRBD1 TGTGCCAGCAGCGTAGGGCAGGGGGATTACAACGAGCAGTACTTC CASSVGQGDYNEQYF
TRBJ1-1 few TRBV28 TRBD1 TGTGCCAGCAGGGAAAGACAGGGGATCGCTGAAGCTTTCTTT CASRERQGIAEAFF
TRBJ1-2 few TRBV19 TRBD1 TGTGCCAGTAGATCTCCGGGACAGGGAAACTATGGCTACACCTTC CASRSPGQGNYGYTF
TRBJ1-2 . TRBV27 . TGTGCCAGCAGTTTATCATCGGGGGCGAACTATGGCTACACCTTC CASSLSSGANYGYTF
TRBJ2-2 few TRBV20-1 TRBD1 TGCAGTGCCCCGGACAGGGGGCACGCCGGGGAGCTGTTTTTT CSAPDRGHAGELFF
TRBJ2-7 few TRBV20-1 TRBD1 TGCAGTGCTAGACCGGTACAGGGGGCCTCCTACGAGCAGTACTTC CSARPVQGASYEQYF
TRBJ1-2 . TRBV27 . TGTGCCAGCAGTTTATCGAACGGCTATGGCTACACCTTC CASSLSNGYGYTF
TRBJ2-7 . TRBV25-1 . TGTGCCAGCAGTTTAGGGGCTCTATCCTACGAGCAGTACTTC CASSLGALSYEQYF
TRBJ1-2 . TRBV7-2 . TGTGCCAGCAGCTTAATGCAATTCTATGGCTACACCTTC CASSLMQFYGYTF
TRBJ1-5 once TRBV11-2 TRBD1 TGTGCCAGCAGCTTAGAGGCAGGGGGGCATCAGCCCCAGCATTTT CASSLEAGGHQPQHF
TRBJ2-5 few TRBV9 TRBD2 TGTGCCAGCAGCCTTACCCCTAGCGGACAAGAGACCCAGTACTTC CASSLTPSGQETQYF
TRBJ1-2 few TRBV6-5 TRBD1 TGTGCCAGCAGGCGGACAGGTCTTAACTATGGCTACACCTTC CASRRTGLNYGYTF
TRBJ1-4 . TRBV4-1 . TGCGCCAGCAGCCAACCCCACGGGGGATTGGGGGAAAAACTGTTTTTT CASSQPHGGLGEKLFF
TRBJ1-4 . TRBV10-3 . TGTGCCATCAGTGCTCTTCGGGCAGGGGATGAAAAACTGTTTTTT CAISALRAGDEKLFF
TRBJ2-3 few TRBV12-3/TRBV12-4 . TGTGCCAGCGGTAGGGGCACAGATACGCAGTATTTT CASGRGTDTQYF
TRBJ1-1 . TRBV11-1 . TGTGCCAGCAGCTTAGACAGGCGCACTGAAGCTTTCTTT CASSLDRRTEAFF
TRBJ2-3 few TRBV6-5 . TGTGCCAGCATGCAGGGTTTTGGTACGGATACGCAGTATTTT CASMQGFGTDTQYF
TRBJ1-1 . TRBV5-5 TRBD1 TGTGCCAGCAGCTTAGGGACAGCAGACGGGGCTTTCTTT CASSLGTADGAFF
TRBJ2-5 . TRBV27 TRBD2 TGTGCCAGCAGTTTACGTGGAGCGGGGGAAGAGACCCAGTACTTC CASSLRGAGEETQYF
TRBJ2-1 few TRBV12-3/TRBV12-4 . TGTGCCAGCAGTCTCCGGGACTTAGGCTACAATGAGCAGTTCTTC CASSLRDLGYNEQFF
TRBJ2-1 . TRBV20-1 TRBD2 TGCAGTGCTAGAGATCATAGCGGGGGGTACAATGAGCAGTTCTTC CSARDHSGGYNEQFF
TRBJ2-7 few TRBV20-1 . TGCAGTAAAAAGGCAGGAGCCTACGAGCAGTACTTC CSKKAGAYEQYF
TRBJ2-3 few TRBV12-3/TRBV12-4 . TGTGCCAGCAGTTTAGGCAGTGGAGATACGCAGTATTTT CASSLGSGDTQYF
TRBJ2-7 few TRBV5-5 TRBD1 TGTGCCAGCCAGGAACAGGGGAGCTCCTACGAGCAGTACTTC CASQEQGSSYEQYF
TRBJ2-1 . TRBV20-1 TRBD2 TGCAGTGCGGCTGGCGGGGGGGGCAATGAGCAGTTCTTC CSAAGGGGNEQFF
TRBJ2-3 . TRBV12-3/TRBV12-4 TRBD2 TGTGCCAGCAGTCGGCGTCTAGCGGGGGGTAGCACAGATACGCAGTATTTT CASSRRLAGGSTDTQYF
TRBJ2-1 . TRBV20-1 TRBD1 TGCAGTGCAATCCCAGGACAGGGAACCTACAATGAGCAGTTCTTC CSAIPGQGTYNEQFF
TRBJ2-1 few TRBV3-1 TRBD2 TGTGCCAGCAGCCATGAGGATAGCGGGGTTGATGAGCAGTTCTTC CASSHEDSGVDEQFF
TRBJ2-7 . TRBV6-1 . TGTACCAGCAGTGCCGCGGGGACAGCGGACTACGAGCAGTACTTC CTSSAAGTADYEQYF
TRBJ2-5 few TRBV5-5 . TGTGCCAGCAGCCCAGCCCCCTCAAACCAAGAGACCCAGTACTTC CASSPAPSNQETQYF
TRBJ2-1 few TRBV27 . TGTGCCAGCAGTTTATTCCCCTCCAATGAGCAGTTCTTC CASSLFPSNEQFF
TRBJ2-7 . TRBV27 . TGTGCCAGCAGTTTAAATGACCAGGTTAGTCGATACGAGCAGTACTTC CASSLNDQVSRYEQYF
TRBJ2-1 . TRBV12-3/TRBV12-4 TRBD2 TGTGCCAGCAGCCCTTTTCCGGCGACTAGCGGGGGTTCCTACAATGAGCAGTTCTTC CASSPFPATSGGSYNEQFF
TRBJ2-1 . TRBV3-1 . TGTGCCAGCAGCCAAGAAGGTCCGACAGCCTACAATGAGCAGTTCTTC CASSQEGPTAYNEQFF
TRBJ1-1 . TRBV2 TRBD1 TGTGCCAGCAGTGAAGAAAGGAGGGCAGGGGGTTATTTCTTT CASSEERRAGGYFF
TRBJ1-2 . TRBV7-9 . TGTGCCAGCAGCTTAGTTGGAGGCAGGGGAGGCGGCTACACCTTC CASSLVGGRGGGYTF
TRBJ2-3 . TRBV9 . TGTGCCAGCAGCGTGACGGGTGCGAGCACAGATACGCAGTATTTT CASSVTGASTDTQYF
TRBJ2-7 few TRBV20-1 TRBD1 TGCAGTGCTAGAAGAGGGGGCGCCTCCTACGAGCAGTACTTC CSARRGGASYEQYF
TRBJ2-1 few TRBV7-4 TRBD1 TGTGCCAGCAGCCGACAGGGGGTTGGCTACAATGAGCAGTTCTTC CASSRQGVGYNEQFF
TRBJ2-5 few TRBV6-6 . TGTGCCAGCAGTTACGGGCAGGGGAGGGTGACCCAGTACTTC CASSYGQGRVTQYF
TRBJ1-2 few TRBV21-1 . TGTGCCACCGTTGGGGGGCGTCGTGATTTGGACAGTAACTATGGCTACACCTTC CATVGGRRDLDSNYGYTF
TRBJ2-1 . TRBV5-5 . TGTGCCAGCAGCTTGGGCCAGCCAGGCAATGAGCAGTTCTTC CASSLGQPGNEQFF
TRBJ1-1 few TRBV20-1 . TGCAGTGCTAGAGATCGAACAGGGTCGGCGTACACTGAAGCTTTCTTT CSARDRTGSAYTEAFF